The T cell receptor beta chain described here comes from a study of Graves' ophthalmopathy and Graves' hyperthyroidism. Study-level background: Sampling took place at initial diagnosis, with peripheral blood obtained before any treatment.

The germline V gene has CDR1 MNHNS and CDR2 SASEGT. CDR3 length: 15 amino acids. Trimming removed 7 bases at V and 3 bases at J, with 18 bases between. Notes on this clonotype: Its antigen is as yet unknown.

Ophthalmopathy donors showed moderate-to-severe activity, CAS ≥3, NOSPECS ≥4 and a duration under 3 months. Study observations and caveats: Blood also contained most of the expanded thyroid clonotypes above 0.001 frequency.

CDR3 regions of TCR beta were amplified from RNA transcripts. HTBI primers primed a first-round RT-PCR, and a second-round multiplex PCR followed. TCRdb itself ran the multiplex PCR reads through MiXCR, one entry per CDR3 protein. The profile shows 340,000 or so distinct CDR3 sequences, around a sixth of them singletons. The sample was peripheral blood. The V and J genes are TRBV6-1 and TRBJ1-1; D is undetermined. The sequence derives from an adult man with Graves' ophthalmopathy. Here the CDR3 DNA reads TGTGCCAGCACCTTAAATGGGTGGGCGGACACTGAAGCTTTCTTT. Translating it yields CASTLNGWADTEAFF.